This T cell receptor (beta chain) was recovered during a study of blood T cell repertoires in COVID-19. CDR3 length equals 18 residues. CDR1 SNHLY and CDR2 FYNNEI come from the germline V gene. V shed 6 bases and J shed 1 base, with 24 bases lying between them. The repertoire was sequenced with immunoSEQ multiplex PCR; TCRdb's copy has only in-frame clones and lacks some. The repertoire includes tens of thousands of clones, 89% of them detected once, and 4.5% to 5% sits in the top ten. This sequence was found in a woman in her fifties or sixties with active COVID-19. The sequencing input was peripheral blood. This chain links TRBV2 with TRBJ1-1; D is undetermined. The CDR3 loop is CASRGPAGYGYGNTEAFF. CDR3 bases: TGTGCCAGCAGAGGCCCGGCGGGGTATGGGTATGGGAACACTGAAGCTTTCTTT.